Below, 26 T cell receptor beta chains from the same sample are listed, as sequenced in a study of identical twins. TCRdb ran MiXCR on the 5' RACE reads and lists one entry per CDR3 protein. The data contain 450,000 to 650,000 distinct CDR3 sequences, more than 9% of them singletons. This sample also appeared in a second study, on yellow fever vaccine responses in identical twins.

The sample consisted of PBMCs. The receptor source for this set is a woman aged 18 to 35 in good health.

The V gene is TRBV6-7, the J gene TRBJ1-6; D is unclear. TRBV6-7 is marked as an open reading frame, function uncertain. V was trimmed by 1 base and J by 9 bases, leaving 16 bases between them. This CDR3 has 16 residues. As DNA, the CDR3 is TGTGCCAGCAGTTACTTTAGGGAGTGGAGGAGTTCACCCCTCCACTTT. Translating gives CASSYFREWRSSPLHF.

This clonotype has ten or more counts. The V and J genes are TRBV7-9 and TRBJ2-4; possibly TRBD1 for D (5 bases). Germline-derived CDR1 and CDR2 are SEHNR and FQNEAQ (reference sequence). The CDR3 has 15 amino acids. The V end lost 0 bases, the J end lost 1 base, and 7 bases lay between the germline ends. The CDR3 DNA reads TGTGCCAGCAGCTTAGCAGGGGTCGCCAAAAACATTCAGTACTTC. Translation: CASSLAGVAKNIQYF.

In its sample, this clonotype was seen many times. The J gene is TRBJ2-3, the V gene TRBV10-1; D ambiguous. V shed 2 bases and J shed 0 bases, with 15 bases lying between them. The CDR3 is 17 residues long. The germline gives CDR1 WNHNN, CDR2 SYGVQD (reference sequence). The CDR3 reads CASSEGRVTGSTDTQYF. CDR3 sequence (DNA): TGCGCCAGCAGTGAGGGACGCGTCACTGGAAGCACAGATACGCAGTATTTT.

The table lists this clonotype with many counts. The chain joins TRBV7-9 to TRBJ1-1; no firm D call. Germline assignment: CDR1 SEHNR and CDR2 FQNEAQ (reference sequence). The germline V and J ends were trimmed by 7 bases and 0 bases, with 15 bases remaining between them. CDR3 length: 15 amino acids. In DNA form, the CDR3 reads TGTGCCAGCACCTCTTCCGGATCTATGAACACTGAAGCTTTCTTT. It codes for CASTSSGSMNTEAFF. The full variable domain, completed using reference TRBV7-9 and TRBJ1-1, is DTGVSQNPRHKITKRGQNVTFRCDPISEHNRLYWYRQTLGQGPEFLTYFQNEAQLEKSRLLSDRFSAERPKGSFSTLEIQRTEQGDSAMYLCASTSSGSMNTEAFFGQGTRLTVV.

This clonotype has a count of ten or more. The V call is TRBV4-3, the J call TRBJ2-7, with D possibly TRBD2 on 6 matching bases. V was clipped by 0 bases and J by 0 bases, with 12 bases between them. This CDR3 contains 16 residues. Per germline, CDR1 LGHNA and CDR2 YSLEER. The CDR3 reads CASSQEAGLSSYEQYF. The CDR3 DNA reads TGCGCCAGCAGCCAAGAAGCGGGCCTAAGCTCCTACGAGCAGTACTTC.

This clonotype was detected ten times or more. The CDR3 DNA reads as TGTGCCATCAGTGAGCCACCGGACAGGGCCTTAGAGACCCAGTACTTC. It specifies CAISEPPDRALETQYF. The chain uses TRBV10-3 and TRBJ2-5; 8 nucleotides align to TRBD1. The CDR3 runs 16 residues. J lost 4 bases, V lost 2 bases, and 9 bases had no gene match. Germline V gives CDR1 ENHRY, CDR2 SYGVKD.

This clonotype was seen ten or more times. The chain uses TRBV15 and TRBJ2-5; D ambiguous. V was cut by 1 base and J by 0 bases, with 6 bases left in between. This CDR3 is 14 amino acids long. CDR1 and CDR2 from the germline V gene are LNHNV and YYDKDF (reference sequence). CDR3: CATSRVGYQETQYF. The CDR3 region has the DNA TGTGCCACCAGCAGAGTTGGGTACCAAGAGACCCAGTACTTC.

This clonotype was found many times. This chain joins TRBV27 and TRBJ2-7; D is perhaps TRBD2 (5 bases). In germline, CDR1 is MNHEY, CDR2 SMNVEV (reference sequence). The CDR3 consists of 16 residues. Trimming cost V 6 bases and J 0 bases, with 18 bases left between them. CDR3 protein: CASSGRLDFSSYEQYF. CDR3 in DNA: TGTGCCAGCAGCGGACGGTTGGACTTCTCCTCCTACGAGCAGTACTTC.

V usage is TRBV20-1 and J usage is TRBJ1-3; D unclear. The CDR3 totals 13 residues. Germline CDR1 DFQATT, CDR2 SNEGSKA (reference sequence). V lost 0 bases, J lost 4 bases, and 7 bases lay in between. The CDR3 region is CSARDLRGNTIYF. DNA of the CDR3: TGCAGTGCTAGAGATCTCAGGGGAAACACCATATATTTT.

This sequence joins TRBV2 and TRBJ2-7; D uncertain. Per germline, CDR1 SNHLY and CDR2 FYNNEI. V was shortened by 6 bases and J by 2 bases, with 8 bases between the two germline ends. The CDR3 totals 12 residues. DNA for the CDR3: TGTGCCAGCAGGGAGTTAGCCTACGAGCAGTACTTC. This codes for CASRELAYEQYF.

The chain joins TRBV7-3 to TRBJ2-1; D is ambiguous. Germline assignment: CDR1 SGHTA and CDR2 FQGTGA. V was cut by 2 bases and J by 0 bases, with 11 bases left in between. The CDR3 spans 16 residues. The CDR3: CASSLGRSSSYNEQFF. CDR3 sequence (DNA): TGTGCCAGCAGCTTAGGGCGGTCTAGCTCCTACAATGAGCAGTTCTTC.

As for this clonotype: A junction end diverges from the germline sequence, so it may reflect a read error. This sequence joins TRBV7-7 and TRBJ2-2, with TRBD1 matching 7 bases. This CDR3 spans 19 amino acids. Looked up from germline, CDR1 is SSHAT and CDR2 is FNYEAQ (reference sequence). The CDR3 DNA sequence: TGTGCTAGCAGCTTAGTTCCCCCGACAGGGACGAAGAACACCGGGGAGCTGTTTTTT. This codes for CASSLVPPTGTKNTGELFF.

The gene calls are TRBV12-5 and TRBJ1-5; perhaps TRBD1 as D (6 bases). Deletions cut 1 base from V and 4 bases from J, with 23 bases between. This CDR3 is built from 19 residues. Per the germline V gene, CDR1 is LGHNT and CDR2 is FRNRAP. The CDR3 loop reads CASGLAGAHQPTTNQPQHF. Written as DNA, the CDR3 is TGTGCTAGTGGTTTGGCGGGGGCCCACCAGCCGACTACGAATCAGCCCCAGCATTTT.

This clonotype was found many times. V usage is TRBV6-5 and J usage is TRBJ2-7, with TRBD1 matching over 7 bases. The CDR3 runs 16 residues. Germline CDR1 and CDR2: MNHEY and SVGAGI. V shed 5 bases, J shed 4 bases, and the junction held 14 bases outside the gene matches. In DNA form, the CDR3 reads TGTGCCAGCAGTACTCCCCGGACAGGCAATGGTTACGAGCAGTACTTC. Amino acid sequence: CASSTPRTGNGYEQYF.

This clonotype has ten or more counts. Germline is not matched at one junction end, which may reflect a read error. The chain joins TRBV7-7 to TRBJ2-5; tentative D call: TRBD2 (6 bases). The CDR3 consists of 13 residues. Looked up from germline, CDR1 is SSHAT and CDR2 is FNYEAQ (reference sequence). This CDR3 is CASSLRDEETQYF. The CDR3 nucleotides read TGTGCTAGCAGCTTGCGGGATGAAGAGACCCAGTACTTC.

In its sample, this clonotype was seen a few times. The V and J genes are TRBV7-9 and TRBJ2-7; no clear D. CDR3 length: 12 amino acids. Germline V gene lookup returns CDR1 SEHNR and CDR2 FQNEAQ (reference sequence). V lost 5 bases, J lost 3 bases, and 8 bases lay in between. CDR3: CASSPANYEQYF. In nucleotides, the CDR3 is TGTGCCAGCAGCCCTGCCAACTACGAGCAGTACTTC.

The chain links TRBV7-9 to TRBJ2-2; TRBD2 might be the D (5 bases). Germline V gene data show CDR1 as SEHNR and CDR2 as FQNEAQ (reference sequence). V lost 5 bases to trimming and J lost 7 bases, with 14 bases between them. The CDR3 consists of 14 residues. The CDR3 is CASSPDPSIGELFF. CDR3 coding DNA: TGTGCCAGCAGCCCGGACCCTAGCATCGGGGAGCTGTTTTTT.

The V and J genes are TRBV10-1 and TRBJ2-3; the D gene is possibly TRBD1 (6 bases). V was cut by 2 bases and J by 3 bases, with 9 bases left in between. The CDR3 sequence is 14 residues long. Germline V lookup: CDR1 WNHNN, CDR2 SYGVQD (reference sequence). The CDR3 spells CASSEGGATDTQYF. CDR3 coding DNA: TGCGCCAGCAGTGAGGGGGGCGCGACAGATACGCAGTATTTT.

The genes are TRBV6-2 or TRBV6-3 and TRBJ2-7; D call uncertain. This CDR3 is 11 amino acids long. CDR1 and CDR2 (germline): MNHEY, SVGEGT. Between the trimmed V and J ends, which lost 2 bases and 6 bases, there was a span of 5 bases. CDR3 residues: CASSYNREQYF. The CDR3 bases are TGTGCCAGCAGTTACAATCGCGAGCAGTACTTC.

V and J are TRBV5-1 and TRBJ2-3; TRBD2 matches 7 bases. From germline, CDR1 is SGHRS and CDR2 YFSETQ. Germline trimming cut 0 bases from V and 4 bases from J; bases unmatched to any gene: 5. CDR3 size: 15 residues. The CDR3 spells CASSLALAVSDTQYF. The DNA for the CDR3 is TGCGCCAGCAGCTTGGCGCTAGCGGTGTCAGATACGCAGTATTTT.

This clonotype came up many times. This chain connects TRBV6-5 to TRBJ2-6; TRBD1 matches at 7 bases. The V segment lost 4 bases and the J segment 0 bases; nucleotides outside the gene matches: 3. CDR1 MNHEY and CDR2 SVGAGI come from the germline V gene. The CDR3 is made up of 16 amino acids. CDR3 DNA: TGTGCCAGCAGTTCCAGGGGGACCTCTGGGGCCAACGTCCTGACTTTC. Encoded protein: CASSSRGTSGANVLTF.

The chain joins TRBV7-6 to TRBJ2-7; D not certain. Germline loops: CDR1 SGHVS, CDR2 FNYEAQ. The CDR3 covers 13 residues. V was pared by 8 bases and J by 0 bases, with 11 bases between. CDR3 sequence (DNA): TGTGCCAGCGGGTGGAGTTCCTCCTACGAGCAGTACTTC. It yields the protein CASGWSSSYEQYF.

This rearrangement joins TRBV6-2 or TRBV6-3 to TRBJ2-5; 9 bases match TRBD1. Germline CDR1 reads MNHEY; CDR2 reads SVGEGT. The CDR3 sequence is 17 residues long. Unmatched junction bases numbered 16, after V lost 8 bases and J lost 3 bases. The CDR3 sequence: CASFAPLQGALEETQYF. The CDR3 nucleotides are TGTGCCAGCTTTGCCCCCTTACAGGGGGCCCTAGAAGAGACCCAGTACTTC.

This clonotype has at least ten counts. This chain connects TRBV3-1 to TRBJ2-1; 9 bases map to TRBD2. V lost 7 bases, J lost 6 bases, and 10 bases stayed unmatched. Germline CDR1 and CDR2: LGHDT and YNNKEL (reference sequence). The CDR3 runs to 15 residues. CDR3 bases: TGTGCCAGCACCAGCGGGGCTAGCGGGACCAATGAGCAGTTCTTC. It specifies CASTSGASGTNEQFF.

This chain uses TRBV7-9 with TRBJ2-7; TRBD2 might be the D (5 bases). The CDR3 extends over 14 amino acids. The germline CDR1 and CDR2 sequences are SEHNR and FQNEAQ (reference sequence). Trimming pared 4 bases from V and 3 bases from J, leaving 13 bases between. The CDR3: CASSSRENDYEQYF. The CDR3, as DNA: TGTGCCAGCAGCTCGAGGGAGAACGACTACGAGCAGTACTTC.

This clonotype was counted a few times. V gene TRBV9 combines with J gene TRBJ2-1, with D unresolved. CDR3 length equals 14 residues. Germline-derived CDR1 and CDR2 are SGDLS and YYNGEE. Trimming took off 2 bases at V and 0 bases at J, with 6 bases between the two ends. This CDR3 is CASSVYSSYNEQFF. The CDR3 nucleotides are TGTGCCAGCAGCGTCTACAGCTCCTACAATGAGCAGTTCTTC.